Listed here are 5 T cell receptor beta chains from one sample, sequenced in a study of T cells in Graves' hyperthyroidism and ophthalmopathy. The TCR beta CDR3 regions underwent amplification using RNA transcripts as the source. Primed by the HTBI set, a first-round RT-PCR was run on the TCR CDR3. In TCRdb, the multiplex PCR reads were re-called with MiXCR into one record per CDR3 protein. The profile shows roughly 350,000 distinct CDR3 sequences, 11% to 15% of them singletons. Specimen: blood. The receptors were gathered from a young woman with Graves' hyperthyroidism.

This clonotype was counted ten times or more. The gene calls are TRBV28 and TRBJ2-4, with D perhaps TRBD2 (7 bases). The CDR3 loop spans 16 amino acids. The ends were cut back, 5 bases at V and 0 bases at J, with 14 bases in the middle. From germline, CDR1 is MDHEN and CDR2 SYDVKM. The CDR3 region is CASSPLGGVAKNIQYF. CDR3 sequence (DNA): TGTGCCAGCAGTCCCCTAGGGGGGGTAGCCAAAAACATTCAGTACTTC.

This clonotype was seen more than once but under ten times. CDR3 sequence reads: CASSPGTGIQETQYF. The CDR3 coding sequence is TGCGCCAGCAGCCCGGGGACAGGGATCCAAGAGACCCAGTACTTC. The chain joins TRBV5-1 to TRBJ2-5, with 9 bases fitting TRBD1. Germline CDR1 is SGHRS and CDR2 is YFSETQ. The CDR3 consists of 15 residues. V dropped 4 bases and J dropped 1; count of bases not matched to a gene: 5.

Details on this clonotype: Germline and junction disagree at one end, which may indicate a read error. The chain has TRBV7-2 and TRBJ2-7; 8 nucleotides align to TRBD1. Looked up from germline, CDR1 is SGHTA and CDR2 is FQGNSA. CDR3 size: 13 residues. In DNA form, the CDR3 reads TGTGCCAGCAGCGCGGACAGGGTGTACGAGCAGCACTTC. This codes for CASSADRVYEQHF.

This clonotype was counted many times. The chain has TRBV2 and TRBJ2-2, with 12 nucleotides matching TRBD2. This CDR3 region has 18 residues. V was clipped by 6 bases and J by 6 bases; unmatched bases: 14. CDR1 and CDR2 from the germline V gene are SNHLY and FYNNEI. In DNA, the CDR3 is TGTGCCAGCAGGACCCTTGGACTAGCGGGACTCAGGGCCGGGGAGCTGTTTTTT. Protein: CASRTLGLAGLRAGELFF.

The CDR3 region is CASSMTTGSGNTIYF. As DNA, the CDR3 is TGTGCCAGTAGTATGACGACAGGCTCTGGAAACACCATATATTTT. The J gene is TRBJ1-3, the V gene TRBV19, with a weak D call TRBD1 (6 bases). The CDR3 has 15 amino acids. CDR1 LNHDA and CDR2 SQIVND come from the germline V gene (reference sequence). Deletions cut 3 bases from V and 0 bases from J, with 9 bases between.